The sequence of this TCR beta chain was determined in a study of CD8 T cells in ankylosing spondylitis. Trimming stripped 5 bases from V and 1 base from J, with 8 bases between. This CDR3 has 12 residues. CDR1 is SQVTM, CDR2 ANQGSEA, per germline. Notes on the study in general: Seven or eight highly homologous variants made up a TCR beta motif, and this motif appeared characteristic of ankylosing spondylitis blood. Disease-linked clones bore a CD8+ phenotype, appearing relatively rarely in peripheral blood.

Each TCR beta library was made by quantitative 5'-RACE that incorporated molecular barcodes. TCRdb ran MiXCR on the 5' RACE reads and lists one entry per CDR3 protein. The table has 150,000 to 200,000 distinct CDR3 sequences, 10% to 15% seen once. This clonotype was observed at least ten times. Its cognate antigen is unknown. The receptor comes from a female donor with ankylosing spondylitis or in good health (not recorded which). The rearrangement joins TRBV29-1 to TRBJ1-1; D uncertain. Source material: blood, either unsorted or a sorted T cell fraction (not recorded which). As DNA, the CDR3 is TGCAGCGTTCACGGATCGAACACTGAAGCTTTCTTT. It codes for CSVHGSNTEAFF.